This TCR beta chain was sequenced in a study of cytomegalovirus exposure and HLA in healthy donors. Both 60 Vbeta primers and 13 Jbeta primers went into the PCR. The data were produced by immunoSEQ multiplex PCR, yet TCRdb's version contains in-frame clones alone and is incomplete. This repertoire shows some 110,000 clones, about 86% found once; its top ten account for around 4%. This clone was counted once. At sampling all donors were nominally healthy, likely with unrecorded immune exposures. The receptor's source is a woman in her twenties or thirties in good health and CMV-seronegative. Input material: PBMCs.

The DNA of the CDR3 is TGTGCCAGCAGCTTAACCCTGCGGCCAGATACGCAGTATTTT. Residues: CASSLTLRPDTQYF. The chain combines TRBV7-8 with TRBJ2-3; D remains unclear. This CDR3 has 14 amino acids. V was shortened by 2 bases and J by 4 bases, with 10 bases between the two germline ends. Germline V gene lookup returns CDR1 SGHVS and CDR2 FQNEAQ. The full variable domain, its missing parts supplied by reference TRBV7-8 and TRBJ2-3, is GAGVSQSPRYKVAKRGQDVALRCDPISGHVSLFWYQQALGQGPEFLTYFQNEAQLDKSGLPSDRFFAERPEGSVSTLKIQRTQQEDSAVYLCASSLTLRPDTQYFGPGTRLTVL.